These 32 T cell receptor beta chains were sequenced from one sample in a study of blood T cell repertoires in COVID-19. Only in-frame clones appear in the TCRdb table, and some are missing; sequencing was by immunoSEQ multiplex PCR. The sample shows under 300,000 clones, roughly 85% of them seen only once. The sample comprised peripheral blood. These TCRs come from a woman in her forties or fifties who had recovered from COVID-19.

This rearrangement joins TRBV30 to TRBJ1-5, with D maybe TRBD1 (6 bases). V lost 6 bases to trimming and J lost 2 bases, with 11 bases between them. The CDR3 has 13 residues. The germline V gene has CDR1 GTSNPN and CDR2 SVGIG (reference sequence). CDR3 residues: CACEQGGNQPQHF. The CDR3 DNA reads TGTGCCTGTGAACAGGGTGGCAATCAGCCCCAGCATTTT.

In this sample, this clone turned up once. The rearrangement joins TRBV11-3 to TRBJ1-1; D gene uncertain. Germline CDR1 is SGHNT and CDR2 is YENEEA. The germline V and J ends were trimmed by 0 bases and 1 base, with 6 bases remaining between them. CDR3 length equals 14 residues. In DNA form, the CDR3 reads TGTGCCAGCAGCTTAGATGGAGAGAACACTGAAGCTTTCTTT. Amino acids: CASSLDGENTEAFF.

CDR3 sequence: CASSQDTDRGSRDTQYF. The CDR3 bases are TGTGCCAGCAGCCAAGATACGGACAGGGGCTCGAGAGATACGCAGTATTTT. V gene TRBV3-1 (or the pseudogene TRBV3-2) combines with J gene TRBJ2-3; 9 positions agree with TRBD1. The CDR3 is made up of 17 amino acids. The trim removed 0 bases at V and 5 bases at J, leaving 9 bases unmatched. The V gene's germline CDR1 is LGHDT and CDR2 YNNKEL (reference sequence).

This chain joins TRBV5-4 and TRBJ2-5; 13 bases match TRBD2. The germline CDR1 and CDR2 sequences are SGHNT and YYREEE (reference sequence). With 0 bases clipped from V and 7 bases from J, the junction kept 3 bases outside the gene matches. The CDR3 consists of 15 residues. CDR3 coding DNA: TGTGCCAGCAGCTTGGGGACTAGCGGGAGAGGGACCCAGTACTTC. It yields the protein CASSLGTSGRGTQYF.

This CDR3 reads CATSRDPTGSYEQYF. For the CDR3, the DNA is TGTGCCACCAGCAGAGATCCGACAGGTTCCTACGAGCAGTACTTC. The genes are TRBV15 and TRBJ2-7; possible D gene TRBD1, 6 bases. Between the trimmed V and J ends, which lost 0 bases and 1 base, there was a span of 10 bases. This CDR3 is 15 amino acids long. From germline, CDR1 is LNHNV and CDR2 YYDKDF (reference sequence).

J is TRBJ1-3 and V is TRBV5-4; the match to TRBD1 covers 10 bases. The CDR3 has 16 residues. J was trimmed by 0 bases and V by 4 bases; bases with no gene match: 4. From germline, CDR1 is SGHNT and CDR2 YYREEE (reference sequence). CDR3 region: CASSQRTGGSGNTIYF. The CDR3 DNA follows: TGTGCCAGCAGCCAGAGGACAGGGGGCTCTGGAAACACCATATATTTT.

CDR3 DNA sequence: TGTGCCAGCAGCTCACTCGGGAAGGGCGCGATGAACACTGAAGCTTTCTTT. The encoded protein is CASSSLGKGAMNTEAFF. The chain combines TRBV7-3 with TRBJ1-1; no reliable D call. The CDR3 is 17 amino acids. From germline, CDR1 is SGHTA and CDR2 FQGTGA. The V end was cut by 4 bases, the J end by 0 bases, with 18 bases between.

The CDR3 DNA reads TGTGCCATCAGCCAAGACAGCGTCTATGAGTTCACCTTC. Translating gives CAISQDSVYEFTF. The chain couples TRBV10-3 to TRBJ1-2, with D possibly matching TRBD1 (5 bases). Looked up from germline, CDR1 is ENHRY and CDR2 is SYGVKD. V was pared by 6 bases and J by 13 bases, with 21 bases between. The CDR3 is 13 residues long.

J is TRBJ2-3 and V is TRBV6-5, with D possibly being TRBD2 (6 bases). The CDR3 totals 14 residues. Germline CDR1 is MNHEY and CDR2 is SVGAGI. V was clipped by 2 bases and J by 4 bases, with 10 bases between them. CDR3 sequence: CASSYGTRADTQYF. CDR3 DNA sequence: TGTGCCAGCAGTTACGGGACTCGCGCAGATACGCAGTATTTT.

This CDR3 reads CASSRGGGETGELFF. The CDR3 nucleotides are TGTGCCAGCAGCCGTGGCGGGGGGGAAACCGGGGAGCTGTTTTTT. The rearrangement uses TRBV5-4 and TRBJ2-2; TRBD2 matches 9 bases. Per germline, CDR1 SGHNT and CDR2 YYREEE (reference sequence). V trimming: 4 bases; J trimming: 5 bases; junction bases outside the gene matches: 6. CDR3 length: 15 residues.

The rearrangement uses TRBV6-5 and TRBJ1-4, with a tentative D call TRBD1 (5 bases). The germline V gene encodes CDR1 MNHEY and CDR2 SVGAGI. Trimming cost V 0 bases and J 3 bases, with 5 bases left between them. The CDR3 spans 14 residues. Written as DNA, the CDR3 is TGTGCCAGCAGTTACTCGGGGCCTAATGAAAAACTGTTTTTT. This encodes CASSYSGPNEKLFF.

V and J are TRBV30 and TRBJ2-5, with D hard to call. V lost 5 bases to trimming and J lost 1 base, with 14 bases between them. This CDR3 contains 14 residues. CDR1 and CDR2 from the germline V gene are GTSNPN and SVGIG (reference sequence). The CDR3 sequence: CAWARRQIQETQYF. As DNA, the CDR3 is TGTGCCTGGGCCCGGCGGCAGATCCAAGAGACCCAGTACTTC.

The J gene is TRBJ2-3, the V gene TRBV11-2; tentative D call: TRBD2 (5 bases). This CDR3 is 15 amino acids long. The V end lost 3 bases, the J end lost 0 bases, and 10 bases lay between the germline ends. Germline V gene sequence: CDR1 SGHAT, CDR2 FQNNGV. The CDR3, as DNA: TGTGCCAGCAGCTTGGAAACGGGAAGCACAGATACGCAGTATTTT. Translation: CASSLETGSTDTQYF. Looking up the rest from reference TRBV11-2 and TRBJ2-3 gives the full variable domain: EAGVAQSPRYKIIEKRQSVAFWCNPISGHATLYWYQQILGQGPKLLIQFQNNGVVDDSQLPKDRFSAERLKGVDSTLKIQPAKLEDSAVYLCASSLETGSTDTQYFGPGTRLTVL.

The chain employs TRBV5-8 and TRBJ2-1; maybe TRBD1 (6 bases). Trimming stripped 4 bases from V and 2 bases from J, with 19 bases between. Germline CDR1 reads SGHTS; CDR2 reads YDEGEE. The CDR3 contains 17 residues. The CDR3 reads CASSTRRLDSPYNEQFF. The CDR3 nucleotides are TGTGCCAGCAGCACTCGTCGGTTGGACAGTCCCTACAATGAGCAGTTCTTC. The full variable domain, its missing parts supplied by reference TRBV5-8 and TRBJ2-1, is EAGVTQSPTHLIKTRGQQATLRCSPISGHTSVYWYQQALGLGLQFLLWYDEGEERNRGNFPPRFSGRQFPNYSSELNVNALELEDSALYLCASSTRRLDSPYNEQFFGPGTRLTVL.

A word on this clone: The same CDR3 arises from other DNA sequences in this sample as well. The rearrangement links TRBV9 to TRBJ1-1; D uncertain. Trimming stripped 0 bases from V and 2 bases from J, with 5 bases between. CDR3 length: 13 residues. CDR1 SGDLS and CDR2 YYNGEE come from the germline V gene. Written as DNA, the CDR3 is TGTGCCAGCAGCGTAGGGACTAACACTGAAGCTTTCTTT. Residues: CASSVGTNTEAFF.

The rearrangement links TRBV28 to TRBJ1-1, with a weak D call TRBD1 (5 bases). Germline values: CDR1 MDHEN, CDR2 SYDVKM. The CDR3 extends over 15 amino acids. V was trimmed by 5 bases and J by 6 bases, leaving 19 bases between them. The CDR3 region has the DNA TGTGCCAGCAGTCGCATACAGTGGCGGGGGGCTGAAGCTTTCTTT. Its protein product is CASSRIQWRGAEAFF.

CDR3 amino acids: CASSVSPGLAGGQQYF. The CDR3 DNA reads as TGTGCCAGCAGCGTATCACCGGGACTAGCGGGGGGCCAGCAGTACTTC. The V and J genes are TRBV9 and TRBJ2-7, with 15 bases that match TRBD2. Per germline, CDR1 SGDLS and CDR2 YYNGEE. The ends lost 1 base at V and 8 bases at J; junction bases unmatched: 7. CDR3 length: 16 amino acids.

The chain joins TRBV7-2 to TRBJ2-7; tentatively, D is TRBD1 (6 bases). The germline CDR1 and CDR2 sequences are SGHTA and FQGNSA. Between the trimmed V and J ends, which lost 1 base and 4 bases, there was a span of 11 bases. The CDR3 is 14 amino acids. The CDR3 here is CASSLVEGVYEQYF. The CDR3 bases are TGTGCCAGCAGCTTAGTAGAGGGGGTATACGAGCAGTACTTC.

This clone was seen just once. This rearrangement joins TRBV10-2 to TRBJ2-1, with 13 bases lining up with TRBD2. Trimming cost V 10 bases and J 8 bases; bases outside gene matches: 5. The CDR3 covers 13 residues. Germline V gene sequence: CDR1 WSHSY, CDR2 SAAADI. DNA for the CDR3: TGCGCCACCCGACTAGCGGGAGGTGATGAGCAGTTCTTC. It encodes CATRLAGGDEQFF.

The V gene is TRBV27, the J gene TRBJ1-6, with D maybe TRBD1 (6 bases). Trimming stripped 4 bases from V and 8 bases from J, with 12 bases between. CDR1 is MNHEY, CDR2 SMNVEV, per germline (reference sequence). The CDR3 totals 14 residues. CDR3 in DNA: TGTGCCAGCAGTTATCAGGGGTTGGATTCACCCCTCCACTTT. Protein sequence: CASSYQGLDSPLHF.

The chain joins TRBV5-4 to TRBJ2-3, with D perhaps matching TRBD1 (5 bases). There are 14 residues in the CDR3. The germline V gene has CDR1 SGHNT and CDR2 YYREEE (reference sequence). Trimming took 4 bases from V and 0 from J, leaving 9 bases between them. CDR3: CASSPTVSTDTQYF. The CDR3, as DNA: TGTGCCAGCAGCCCGACAGTTAGCACAGATACGCAGTATTTT.

This clone has more than one count but fewer than ten. J is TRBJ2-5 and V is TRBV7-9; D is possibly TRBD1 (5 bases). Trimming took 1 base from V and 5 from J, leaving 17 bases between them. The CDR3 totals 16 residues. From germline, CDR1 is SEHNR and CDR2 FQNEAQ (reference sequence). The CDR3 region is CASSLERAGIWETQYF. The DNA for the CDR3 is TGTGCCAGCAGCTTAGAGCGAGCAGGGATTTGGGAGACCCAGTACTTC.

This clone was detected only a few times. The genes are TRBV29-1 and TRBJ2-5; perhaps TRBD1 as D (6 bases). V lost 4 bases and J 5 bases, leaving 14 bases between the germline ends. CDR1 and CDR2 from the germline V gene are SQVTM and ANQGSEA. This CDR3 has 13 amino acids. The CDR3 sequence is CSVADSGAETQYF. The CDR3 nucleotides read TGCAGCGTTGCCGATTCAGGGGCGGAGACCCAGTACTTC. The entire variable domain, with the rest obtained from reference TRBV29-1 and TRBJ2-5, is as follows: SAVISQKPSRDICQRGTSLTIQCQVDSQVTMMFWYRQQPGQSLTLIATANQGSEATYESGFVIDKFPISRPNLTFSTLTVSNMSPEDSSIYLCSVADSGAETQYFGPGTRLLVL.

For the CDR3, the DNA is TGTGCCAGCATCCGGACAGGGGCCCCCGAATCTGAAGAGACCCAGTACTTC. It translates to CASIRTGAPESEETQYF. The V gene is TRBV2, the J gene TRBJ2-5, with 9 bases aligning to TRBD1. Germline CDR1 SNHLY, CDR2 FYNNEI. The CDR3 runs to 17 residues. V dropped 7 bases and J dropped 3; count of bases not matched to a gene: 15.

The chain combines TRBV4-2 with TRBJ1-5, with 7 bases identical to TRBD1. The CDR3 has 14 amino acids. Germline values: CDR1 LGHNA, CDR2 YNFKEQ. With 4 bases clipped from V and 5 bases from J, the junction kept 5 bases outside the gene matches. CDR3 nucleotides: TGTGCCAGCAGCCTAACCGGGACAGATCAGCCCCAGCATTTT. This sequence encodes CASSLTGTDQPQHF.

This clone was counted a single time. The gene calls are TRBV29-1 and TRBJ2-3; 10 nucleotides agree with TRBD2. CDR1 is SQVTM and CDR2 is ANQGSEA in the germline V gene. The CDR3 sequence is 15 residues long. Losses at the gene ends were 5 bases for V and 1 base for J; bases not matched to a gene: 6. Written as DNA, the CDR3 is TGCAGCGTTCTTAGCGGGGGGAGGGGCACAGATACGCAGTATTTT. Its protein product is CSVLSGGRGTDTQYF.

The rearrangement joins TRBV27 to TRBJ2-7; 11 nucleotides match TRBD2. CDR3 length: 15 residues. With V trimmed by 4 bases and J by 2 bases, 4 bases remained unmatched. Germline V gene data show CDR1 as MNHEY and CDR2 as SMNVEV (reference sequence). This CDR3 reads CASSSLAGGTYEQYF. In DNA form, the CDR3 reads TGTGCCAGCAGTTCCCTAGCGGGGGGAACCTACGAGCAGTACTTC.

This chain uses TRBV3-1 (or the pseudogene TRBV3-2) with TRBJ2-7, with 7 positions matching TRBD2. V gave up 1 base and J gave up 3 bases; unmatched junction bases: 9. Germline-derived CDR1 and CDR2 are LGHDT and YNNKEL (reference sequence). The CDR3 runs 16 residues. The CDR3 nucleotides are TGTGCCAGCAGCCAAGGGGAGGGAGGCTTTGGCTACGAGCAGTACTTC. Its protein product is CASSQGEGGFGYEQYF.

The V gene is TRBV6-2 or TRBV6-3, the J gene TRBJ2-1; 10 bases map to TRBD2. CDR3 size: 17 residues. V shed 0 bases and J 8 bases; nucleotides not matched to a gene: 10. CDR1 MNHEY and CDR2 SVGEGT come from the germline V gene. CDR3 region: CASSYSPSGSLGDEQFF. The CDR3 nucleotides read TGTGCCAGCAGTTACTCGCCTAGCGGGAGTCTAGGAGATGAGCAGTTCTTC.

This clone was seen a handful of times. The chain links TRBV18 to TRBJ1-6, with 7 bases lining up with TRBD1. With V trimmed by 4 bases and J by 5 bases, 5 bases remained unmatched. The germline V gene encodes CDR1 KGHSH and CDR2 LQKENI. The CDR3 totals 15 residues. CDR3 bases: TGTGCCAGCTCACAACAGGGGTCCAATAATTCACCCCTCCACTTT. This translates into CASSQQGSNNSPLHF.

The chain employs TRBV5-1 and TRBJ2-3; D is undetermined. CDR1 and CDR2 (germline): SGHRS, YFSETQ. The CDR3 length is 16 residues. V was cut by 1 base and J by 0 bases, with 12 bases left in between. The CDR3 spells CASSLLGHTSTDTQYF. As DNA, the CDR3 is TGCGCCAGCAGCTTGCTAGGCCACACTAGCACAGATACGCAGTATTTT.

The rearrangement links TRBV7-9 to TRBJ2-7, with D possibly matching TRBD2 (5 bases). This CDR3 has 15 amino acids. Germline values: CDR1 SEHNR, CDR2 FQNEAQ (reference sequence). V was trimmed by 2 bases and J by 7 bases, leaving 18 bases between them. The CDR3 DNA sequence: TGTGCCAGCAGCTTACCCCGGTCCGCGTCGGGGGAGCAGTACTTC. It specifies CASSLPRSASGEQYF.